This T cell receptor (beta chain) is from a study of CD8 T cells in ankylosing spondylitis. Study-level points and caveats: Prior literature has documented some motif variants in synovial fluid and blood from reactive arthritis. Within ankylosing spondylitis blood, a TCR beta motif made up of roughly eight highly homologous variants appeared to be characteristic.

The CDR3 spans 14 residues. CDR1 is MDHEN, CDR2 SYDVKM, per germline. V lost 6 bases, J lost 5 bases, and 14 bases lay in between. As to this clonotype: Its antigen is as yet unknown.

One entry per CDR3 protein results from TCRdb running MiXCR on the 5' RACE reads. Of about 400,000 distinct CDR3 sequences in the sample, approximately 20% were seen once. The receptor comes from a male donor with ankylosing spondylitis. The chain carries TRBV28 and TRBJ2-1, with D tentatively TRBD1 or TRBD2 (5 bases each). Material for sequencing was blood, either unsorted or a sorted T cell fraction (not recorded which). For the CDR3, the DNA is TGTGCCAGCAGGCGAACGGGACGCAACAATGAGCAGTTCTTC. It translates to CASRRTGRNNEQFF.